The clone carrying this T cell receptor (beta chain) has a handful of counts. Its specificity is not known. Trimming took off 7 bases at V and 5 bases at J, with 17 bases between the two ends. Germline values: CDR1 LNHDA, CDR2 SQIVND (reference sequence). The CDR3 spans 14 residues. These data come from a study of regulatory T cells in long-lasting Graves disease. Study results and caveats: Persistent disease preferred TRBV28, TRBJ1-2 and TRBJ2-5; new disease, TRBV20-1 and TRBJ2-1.

The authors built TCR beta libraries using iRepertoire HTBI primers and Arm-PCR of CDR3 regions. Using its own MiXCR run on the multiplex PCR reads, TCRdb lists one record per CDR3 protein. Among roughly 560,000 distinct CDR3 sequences listed, more than 15% were seen once. Time point meaning: newly diagnosed GD, antithyroid drugs for less than 3 months. RNA from PBMCs was the source of the TCR library. Xi'an, China, was home to the endocrinology department that provided patients. These data were likewise used in another study, on T cells in Graves' hyperthyroidism and ophthalmopathy. That report adds: Stable disease denoted Graves' hyperthyroidism without ophthalmopathy progression within 18 months. Most thyroid-expanded clonotypes above 0.001 were also found in blood.

The sequencing used peripheral blood mononuclear cells (PBMCs), collected at new diagnosis, from a patient treated with antithyroid drugs. The chain joins TRBV19 to TRBJ2-5, with D possibly called TRBD1 or TRBD2 (5 bases each). The TCR sequence derives from a woman in her forties or fifties with Graves disease. CDR3 sequence: CASTPGGPGETQYF. CDR3 sequence (DNA): TGTGCCAGTACCCCCGGAGGACCAGGGGAGACCCAGTACTTC.